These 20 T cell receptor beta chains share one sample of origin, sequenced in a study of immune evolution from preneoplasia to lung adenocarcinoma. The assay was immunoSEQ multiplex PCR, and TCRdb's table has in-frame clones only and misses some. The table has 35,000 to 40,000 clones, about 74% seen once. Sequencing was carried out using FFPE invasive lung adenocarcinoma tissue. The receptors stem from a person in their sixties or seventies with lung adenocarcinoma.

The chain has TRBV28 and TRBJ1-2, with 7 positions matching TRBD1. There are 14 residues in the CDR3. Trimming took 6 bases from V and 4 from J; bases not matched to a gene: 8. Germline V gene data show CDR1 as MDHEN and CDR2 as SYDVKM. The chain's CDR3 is CASRRQGNRYGYTF. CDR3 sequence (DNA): TGTGCCAGCAGAAGACAGGGAAATCGCTATGGCTACACCTTC.

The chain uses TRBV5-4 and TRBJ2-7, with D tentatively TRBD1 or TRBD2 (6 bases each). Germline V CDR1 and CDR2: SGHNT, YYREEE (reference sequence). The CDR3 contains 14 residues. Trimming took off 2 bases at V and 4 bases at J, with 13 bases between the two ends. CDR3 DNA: TGTGCCAGCAGCTTATCGGGGGCGCGTTACGAGCAGTACTTC. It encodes CASSLSGARYEQYF.

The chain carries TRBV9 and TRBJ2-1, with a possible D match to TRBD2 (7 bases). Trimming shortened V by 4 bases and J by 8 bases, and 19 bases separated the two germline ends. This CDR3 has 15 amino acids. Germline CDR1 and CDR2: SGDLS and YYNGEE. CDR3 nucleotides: TGTGCCAGCAGCAAGCGGGACATACTACAAGATGAGCAGTTCTTC. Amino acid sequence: CASSKRDILQDEQFF. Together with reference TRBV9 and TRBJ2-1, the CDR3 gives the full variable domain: DSGVTQTPKHLITATGQRVTLRCSPRSGDLSVYWYQQSLDQGLQFLIQYYNGEERAKGNILERFSAQQFPDLHSELNLSSLELGDSALYFCASSKRDILQDEQFFGPGTRLTVL.

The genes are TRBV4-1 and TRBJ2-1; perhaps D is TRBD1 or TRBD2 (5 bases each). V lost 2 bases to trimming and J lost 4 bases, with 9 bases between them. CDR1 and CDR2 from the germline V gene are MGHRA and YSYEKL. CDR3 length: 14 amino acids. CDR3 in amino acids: CASSQRDPYNEQFF. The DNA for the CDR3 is TGCGCCAGCAGCCAAAGGGACCCATACAATGAGCAGTTCTTC.

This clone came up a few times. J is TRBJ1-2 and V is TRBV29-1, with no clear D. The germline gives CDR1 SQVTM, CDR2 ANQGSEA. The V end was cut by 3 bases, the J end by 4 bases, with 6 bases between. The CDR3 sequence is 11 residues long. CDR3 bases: TGCAGCGTTGACAGAATCTATGGCTACACCTTC. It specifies CSVDRIYGYTF.

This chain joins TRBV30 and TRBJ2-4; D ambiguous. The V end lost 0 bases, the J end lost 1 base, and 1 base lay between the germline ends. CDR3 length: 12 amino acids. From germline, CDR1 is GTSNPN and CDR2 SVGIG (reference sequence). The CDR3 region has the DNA TGTGCCTGGAGTGTGGCCAAAAACATTCAGTACTTC. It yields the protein CAWSVAKNIQYF.

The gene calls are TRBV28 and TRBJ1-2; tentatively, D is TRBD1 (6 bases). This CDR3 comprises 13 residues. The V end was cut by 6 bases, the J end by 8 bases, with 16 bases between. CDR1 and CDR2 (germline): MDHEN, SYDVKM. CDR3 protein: CASSIGGGRGYTF. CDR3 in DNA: TGTGCCAGCAGCATAGGGGGGGGGCGCGGCTACACCTTC.

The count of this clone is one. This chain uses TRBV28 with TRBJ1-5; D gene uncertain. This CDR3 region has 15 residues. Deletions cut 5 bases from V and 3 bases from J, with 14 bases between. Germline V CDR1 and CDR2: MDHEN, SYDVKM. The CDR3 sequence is CASSPFQRNNQPQHF. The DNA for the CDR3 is TGTGCCAGCAGTCCCTTTCAACGCAACAATCAGCCCCAGCATTTT. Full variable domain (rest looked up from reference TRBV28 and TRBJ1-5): DVKVTQSSRYLVKRTGEKVFLECVQDMDHENMFWYRQDPGLGLRLIYFSYDVKMKEKGDIPEGYSVSREKKERFSLILESASTNQTSMYLCASSPFQRNNQPQHFGDGTRLSIL.

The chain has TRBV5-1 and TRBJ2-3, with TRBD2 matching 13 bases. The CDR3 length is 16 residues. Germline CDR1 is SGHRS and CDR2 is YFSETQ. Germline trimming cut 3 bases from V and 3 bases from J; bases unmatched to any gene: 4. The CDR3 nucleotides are TGCGCCAGCAGCTGGGGGACTAGCGGGATTACAGATACGCAGTATTTT. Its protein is CASSWGTSGITDTQYF.

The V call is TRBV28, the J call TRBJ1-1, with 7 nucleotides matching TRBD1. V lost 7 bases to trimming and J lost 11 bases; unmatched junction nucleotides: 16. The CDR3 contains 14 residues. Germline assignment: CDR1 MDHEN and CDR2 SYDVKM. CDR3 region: CASINSGGPGEAFF. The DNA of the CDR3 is TGTGCCAGCATTAATTCAGGGGGGCCGGGAGAGGCTTTCTTT. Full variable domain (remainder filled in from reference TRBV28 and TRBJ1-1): DVKVTQSSRYLVKRTGEKVFLECVQDMDHENMFWYRQDPGLGLRLIYFSYDVKMKEKGDIPEGYSVSREKKERFSLILESASTNQTSMYLCASINSGGPGEAFFGQGTRLTVV.

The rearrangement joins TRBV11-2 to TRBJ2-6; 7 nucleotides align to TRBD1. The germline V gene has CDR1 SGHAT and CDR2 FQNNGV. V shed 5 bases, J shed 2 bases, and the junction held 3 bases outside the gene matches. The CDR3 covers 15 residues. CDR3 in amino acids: CASSHRGTGANVLTF. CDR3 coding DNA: TGTGCCAGCAGCCACAGGGGTACTGGGGCCAACGTCCTGACTTTC.

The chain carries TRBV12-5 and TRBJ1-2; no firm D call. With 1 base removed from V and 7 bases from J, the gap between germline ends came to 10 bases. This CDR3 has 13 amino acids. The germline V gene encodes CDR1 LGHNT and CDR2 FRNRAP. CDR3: CASGLEAFIGYTF. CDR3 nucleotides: TGTGCTAGTGGTTTGGAGGCTTTTATTGGCTACACCTTC.

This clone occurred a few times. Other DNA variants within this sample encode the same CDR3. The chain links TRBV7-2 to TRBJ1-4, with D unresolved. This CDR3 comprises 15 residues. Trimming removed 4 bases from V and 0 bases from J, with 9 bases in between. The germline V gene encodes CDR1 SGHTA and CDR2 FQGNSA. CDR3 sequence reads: CASSSTGTTNEKLFF. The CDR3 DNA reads TGTGCCAGCAGCTCGACGGGGACAACTAATGAAAAACTGTTTTTT.

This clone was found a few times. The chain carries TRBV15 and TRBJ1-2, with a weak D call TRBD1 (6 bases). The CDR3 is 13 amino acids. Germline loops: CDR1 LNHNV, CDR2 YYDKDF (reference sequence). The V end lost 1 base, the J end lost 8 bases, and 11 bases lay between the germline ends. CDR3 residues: CATSRGGAYGYTF. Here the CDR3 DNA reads TGTGCCACCAGCAGAGGGGGGGCCTACGGCTACACCTTC.

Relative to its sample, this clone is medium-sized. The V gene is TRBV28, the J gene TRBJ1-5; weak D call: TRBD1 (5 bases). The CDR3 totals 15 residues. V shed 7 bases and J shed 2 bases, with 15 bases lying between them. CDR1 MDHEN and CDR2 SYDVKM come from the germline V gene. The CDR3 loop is CASTQLQGGNQPQHF. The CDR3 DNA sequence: TGTGCCAGCACCCAACTGCAAGGGGGCAATCAGCCCCAGCATTTT.

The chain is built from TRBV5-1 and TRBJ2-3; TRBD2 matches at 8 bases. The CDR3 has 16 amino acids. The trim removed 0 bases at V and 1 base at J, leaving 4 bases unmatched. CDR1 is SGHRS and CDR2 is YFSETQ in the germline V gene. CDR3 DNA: TGCGCCAGCAGCTTGGGGTTAGCGGGACGCACAGATACGCAGTATTTT. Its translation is CASSLGLAGRTDTQYF.

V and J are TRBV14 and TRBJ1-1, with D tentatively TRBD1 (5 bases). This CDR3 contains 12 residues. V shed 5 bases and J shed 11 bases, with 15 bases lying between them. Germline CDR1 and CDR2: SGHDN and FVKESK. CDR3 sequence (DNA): TGTGCCAGCAGCTCCACGGGACTCTCGGCTTTCTTT. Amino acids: CASSSTGLSAFF.

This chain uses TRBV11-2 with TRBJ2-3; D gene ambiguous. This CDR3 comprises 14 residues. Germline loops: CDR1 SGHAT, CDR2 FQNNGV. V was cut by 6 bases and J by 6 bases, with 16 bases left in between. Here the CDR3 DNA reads TGTGCCAGCAGTCCTAGACGATCGAGTGATACGCAGTATTTT. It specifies CASSPRRSSDTQYF.

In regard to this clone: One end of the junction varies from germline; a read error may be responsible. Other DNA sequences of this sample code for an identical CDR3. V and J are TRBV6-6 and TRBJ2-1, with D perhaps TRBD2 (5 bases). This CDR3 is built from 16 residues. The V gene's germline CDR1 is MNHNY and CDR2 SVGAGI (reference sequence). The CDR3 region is CASTHSRAEGLNEQFF. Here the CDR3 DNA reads TGTGCCAGCACTCATAGTAGGGCAGAGGGTCTTAATGAGCAATTCTTC.

CDR3 DNA: TGTGCCAGCAGCATCCAGTGGGGACCGAATAAGACTCCGACCCAGTACTTC. Translation gives CASSIQWGPNKTPTQYF. The chain uses TRBV7-9 and TRBJ2-5; perhaps D is TRBD1 or TRBD2 (5 bases each). CDR3 length: 17 amino acids. Trimming cost V 5 bases and J 7 bases, with 26 bases left between them. The germline CDR1 and CDR2 sequences are SEHNR and FQNEAQ (reference sequence).